This T cell receptor (beta chain) emerged from a study of tumor-infiltrating lymphocytes in primary liver carcinoma (dated 2017 in TCRdb). Concerning the study at large: Of the five patients (three men and two women, aged 30 to 69 years), four had hepatocellular carcinoma and one had combined HCC and intrahepatic cholangiocarcinoma. Technical replicate repertoires showed high reproducibility, with mean shared-clone rates approximately 0.89 and correlation coefficients above 0.95. The five patients had tumors staged T1-T3 N0M0, with maximum diameters ranging from roughly 4 to 10 cm. Each sample produced about 3.5 to 8 million productive TCRbeta reads, and read depth showed no significant difference between tissue types. To link TCRbeta repertoire diversity with the local molecular phenotype, the approximately 23 tumor region samples were profiled using Agilent mRNA microarrays. For each liver tumor, the study sampled five regions along with adjacent normal tissue and blood, and applied TCRbeta repertoire sequencing, expression microarrays and whole-exome sequencing. A total of roughly 35 specimens from 5 patients went through TCRbeta repertoire sequencing, namely 25 tumor regions, 5 adjacent noncancerous liver tissues and 5 peripheral blood samples.

Starting from 450 to 500 ng total RNA, TCRbeta-specific cDNA was produced by reverse transcription with a constant-region primer and ProtoScript II reverse transcriptase. Construction of the TCRbeta libraries relied on three nested rounds of multiplex PCR, following a slightly modified ARM-PCR procedure. Each of the first two PCR rounds ran for nine to eleven cycles and used multiplex TRBV1-TRBV30 forward primers together with a Cbeta reverse primer. A final 25-cycle PCR with Deep VentR polymerase added sample barcodes and Illumina adapters. Before sequencing, amplicons of 200-500 bp were purified from gel using a QIAquick gel extraction kit. An Illumina HiSeq 2500 was used to sequence the TCRbeta amplicons with 250-bp paired-end reads. Per the source publication's procedure: Trimmomatic v0.33 was used to quality-trim the reads, and FLASH v1.2.11 was used to merge paired reads so that full CDR3 sequences could be recovered. V, D and J germline segments were assigned to the rearranged TCRbeta sequences by MiGEC v1.2.1b. Clonotype statistics, along with Shannon-Wiener diversity indices, were calculated using VDJtools v1.0.0. Except for diversity analysis, only the 250 most abundant clonotypes of each sample were used in subsequent analyses to reduce sampling bias. The public reads were reprocessed in TCRdb via fastp at Q25 and MiXCR, keeping in-frame beta chains. Rows matching on CDR3 protein sequence are summarized as one entry with the most common DNA and genes. The authors' filters were not applied to this entry. This sample has approximately 190,000 distinct CDR3 sequences in its table, and over 80% of those were observed once. Of the sample, 15% to 20% is held by the ten largest clones.

The paper's findings and limits, for the study overall: Because only the TCR beta chain was sequenced and unpaired alpha chains were not captured, true repertoire diversity is likely underestimated. A significantly larger repertoire fraction was made up by the top 250 clones in tumors than in blood (p = 0.039). The study included only a few patients, and the authors note findings should be validated in a larger study. Pairs of tumor regions showed greater repertoire overlap (mean roughly 35%) than tumor-adjacent pairs (approximately 17%) or tumor-blood pairs (roughly 14%), which is consistent with antigen-driven expansion. Because the samples were bulk and unsorted, CD4+ and CD8+ T cell repertoires could not be compared. Only about 8-24% of top clones were present in all five regions of a tumor, suggesting spatial heterogeneity of tumor-infiltrating T cells.

CDR1 and CDR2 are read off the germline V gene as MDHEN and SYDVKM. From the cysteine up to the phenylalanine, the CDR3 has a length of 15 residues. Only the CDR3 part of the read is kept: 45 bases, read in frame from the first base. Without any cell sorting, total RNA and DNA were co-extracted from approximately 20-30 mg of bulk tissue using the AllPrep DNA/RNA mini kit. Between November 2015 and early 2016, about 5 patients in China with histopathologically diagnosed primary liver carcinoma had their tumors surgically resected. At the time of sampling, the patients had chronic HBV infection and had not received any treatment. Each tumor was sampled at five spatially separated regions: the tumor centre plus the superior, inferior, left-lateral and right-lateral poles. Histological examination found more than 75% viable tumor cells in every tumor sample. Fresh tumor and adjacent tissue pieces were bisected; one half was stored in RNAlater at -80°C, the other sent for histology.

In regard to this clonotype: There is no known antigen for this receptor. The junction shows a germline mismatch at one end, possibly a read error.

The chain was built from TRBV28 and TRBJ2-6, and possibly TRBD1, on 5 matching bases. The source is a man aged 35 to 55 with primary liver carcinoma and hepatitis B virus infection. Source material: tumor tissue from primary liver carcinoma. The CDR3 protein sequence reads: CASSSGPSGASVLTF. Here is the DNA: TGTGCCAGCAGTTCGGGCCCCTCTGGGGCCAGCGTCCTGACTTTC.